This section outlines one T cell receptor beta chain sequence together with its context. The record originates from a study of blood T cell repertoires in COVID-19. Study in general: Recovered Cohort 3 donors showed two negative PCRs, clearance, or symptom resolution. From T cells, B-cell-depleted T cells, or PBMCs came the material, which was cDNA or gDNA.

The germline gives CDR1 SGDLS, CDR2 YYNGEE. The CDR3 has 15 residues. Germline trimming cut 0 bases from V and 0 bases from J; bases unmatched to any gene: 2. Original processing notes: For nucleated cells, counts were estimated from reference gene primer amplification. Clones were sequenced by immunoSEQ multiplex PCR, and TCRdb holds only the in-frame ones, with some missing. V, J and clone size were drawn from that table, and D and trimming were deduced from the DNA. Of 350,000 to 450,000 clones in the sample, about 89% were seen once. The V gene is TRBV9, the J gene TRBJ1-1; 7 nucleotides match TRBD1. The clonotype originates from a man aged 35 to 55 in a cohort exposed to, infected with or recovered from COVID-19 (not recorded which). Sequencing used PBMCs or T cells enriched from blood (not recorded which). The CDR3 DNA follows: TGTGCCAGCAGCGTAGTCGGACAGGTGAACACTGAAGCTTTCTTT. Translating it yields CASSVVGQVNTEAFF.